The table lists the clone carrying this T cell receptor (beta chain) with many counts. Its antigen is not known. Unfractionated PBMC were spiked with known numbers of KT2 clone cells. KT2 cells were mixed with fixed PBMC numbers at varying ratios. The CDR3 has 12 amino acids. Germline CDR1 reads LGHNA; CDR2 reads YNFKEQ. Trimming shortened V by 4 bases and J by 10 bases, and 11 bases separated the two germline ends. This sample was taken from a study of quantifying T cell responses using KT2 cells. Study context: RNA was reverse transcribed with TCR alpha and beta constant-region primers. Overall study results and limits: Counts of KT2 alpha and beta sequences rose linearly with the number of KT2 cells added.

Each cDNA got a UMI-containing oligo ligated at its 3' end. The first PCR ran 4 to 5 cycles with an equimolar RC1.1 and RC1.2 beta primer mix. TCRdb reprocessed the UMI-ligation and nested PCR reads via MiXCR and lists one record per CDR3 protein. Of 25,000 to 35,000 distinct CDR3 sequences listed, around 10% are singletons. Material: PBMCs spiked with cells of the T cell clone KT2. The clonotype comes from a human donor. The V call is TRBV4-2, the J call TRBJ2-1; D not certain. The DNA of the CDR3 is TGTGCCAGCAGCCTCGAGGTCGGGGAGCAGTTCTTC. It specifies CASSLEVGEQFF.